A single sample gave rise to the 4 T cell receptor beta chains below, sequenced in a study of T-cell memory formation after mild COVID-19. TCRdb re-derived calls from the 5' RACE reads in MiXCR, one entry per CDR3 protein. The data show a few hundred thousand distinct CDR3 sequences, more than 20% seen once. Sequencing used PBMCs or a T cell subset sorted from them (not recorded which). These receptors came from a man aged 18 to 30 who had mild COVID-19 (a few samples of this study predate the infection). Cell type and time point are not known.

This clonotype was seen only a few times. This chain uses TRBV29-1 with TRBJ2-2; D may be TRBD2 (6 bases). Germline assignment: CDR1 SQVTM and CDR2 ANQGSEA. With 7 bases removed from V and 9 bases from J, the gap between germline ends came to 18 bases. The CDR3 spans 13 residues. The CDR3 region is CSAIWREQRELFF. For the CDR3, the DNA is TGCAGCGCCATTTGGAGGGAGCAAAGGGAGCTGTTTTTT.

There are a few counts of this clonotype. The rearrangement joins TRBV5-6 to TRBJ2-4; D may be TRBD1 or TRBD2 (5 bases each). Trimming cost V 4 bases and J 7 bases, with 21 bases left between them. Germline V gene sequence: CDR1 SGHDT, CDR2 YYEEEE. The CDR3 length is 16 residues. CDR3 nucleotide sequence: TGTGCCAGCAGCCCCGCTCGGGACGTAGTTCTGAACATTCAGTACTTC. Encoded protein: CASSPARDVVLNIQYF.

The J gene is TRBJ2-7, the V gene TRBV4-3; D possibly corresponds to TRBD2 (5 bases). Germline V CDR1 and CDR2: LGHNA, YSLEER. V lost 0 bases and J lost 3, with 15 bases in between. The CDR3 loop spans 16 amino acids. CDR3 region: CASSQDPISGFYEQYV. The CDR3 DNA is TGCGCCAGCAGCCAAGATCCCATATCGGGGTTCTACGAGCAGTACGTC.

Regarding this clonotype: A much larger clonotype is one base distant, so this may be a read error. The chain recombines TRBV7-2 with TRBJ2-3; no definite D call. Germline V gives CDR1 SGHTA, CDR2 FQGNSA. With 1 base removed from V and 0 bases from J, the gap between germline ends came to 5 bases. The CDR3 totals 14 residues. The CDR3 is CASSLGWSTDTQYF. CDR3 sequence (DNA): TGTGCCAGCAGCTTAGGCTGGAGCACAGATACGCAGTATTTT. The full variable domain, its missing parts supplied by reference TRBV7-2 and TRBJ2-3, is GAGVSQSPSNKVTEKGKDVELRCDPISGHTALYWYRQSLGQGLEFLIYFQGNSAPDKSGLPSDRFSAERTGGSVSTLTIQRTQQEDSAVYLCASSLGWSTDTQYFGPGTRLTVL.